Listed below are T cell receptor beta chains from one sample, sequenced in a study of T cell responses to AZD1222 COVID-19 vaccine. Sequencing used immunoSEQ multiplex PCR; TCRdb keeps in-frame clones, though not all of them. This table has about 60,000 clones, 85% appearing once. The sample here was peripheral blood, taken on day 0 of AZD1222 vaccination. These receptors came from an adult in good health. CDR3s include the opening cysteine and the closing phenylalanine or tryptophan. The order of the fields is clone size, J gene, D gene, V gene, CDR3 protein, CDR3 DNA. The D gene is left open where the match is weak. Rows give clone size only sometimes, using once, few, many, or a class for an expanded clone.

size: .
J: TRBJ1-2
D: .
V: TRBV10-1
CDR3: CASSPPPGGATYGYTF
DNA: TGCGCCAGCAGTCCACCTCCGGGGGGCGCAACCTATGGCTACACCTTC

size: few
J: TRBJ1-5
D: .
V: TRBV7-3
CDR3: CASSWDSNQPQHF
DNA: TGTGCCAGCAGCTGGGACAGCAATCAGCCCCAGCATTTT

size: .
J: TRBJ1-2
D: TRBD1
V: TRBV5-1
CDR3: CASSLAGQGTHGYTF
DNA: TGCGCCAGCAGCTTGGCGGGACAGGGGACCCATGGCTACACCTTC

size: .
J: TRBJ2-7
D: .
V: TRBV25-1
CDR3: CASSEGSGTSNEQYF
DNA: TGTGCCAGCAGTGAAGGTAGCGGCACGTCTAACGAGCAGTACTTC

size: .
J: TRBJ1-1
D: .
V: TRBV5-1
CDR3: CASSPNPGGMNTEAFF
DNA: TGCGCCAGCAGCCCGAACCCCGGTGGGATGAACACTGAAGCTTTCTTT

size: .
J: TRBJ1-1
D: .
V: TRBV9
CDR3: CASSVNPGAVLNTEAFF
DNA: TGTGCCAGCAGCGTCAATCCAGGGGCCGTTTTGAACACTGAAGCTTTCTTT

size: .
J: TRBJ1-1
D: .
V: TRBV7-3
CDR3: CASSLTKNTEAFF
DNA: TGTGCCAGCAGCTTAACCAAGAACACTGAAGCTTTCTTT

size: .
J: TRBJ1-6
D: TRBD1
V: TRBV6-2/TRBV6-3
CDR3: CASSYPTFGQDHSPLHF
DNA: TGTGCCAGCAGTTACCCGACCTTCGGACAGGATCATTCACCCCTCCACTTT

size: few
J: TRBJ2-1
D: .
V: TRBV6-5
CDR3: CASSNKGGRYNEQFF
DNA: TGTGCCAGCAGCAACAAGGGGGGACGATACAATGAGCAGTTCTTC

size: .
J: TRBJ1-3
D: TRBD1
V: TRBV30
CDR3: CAWSRDSGSGNTIYF
DNA: TGTGCCTGGAGTCGGGACAGTGGGTCTGGAAACACCATATATTTT

size: .
J: TRBJ1-2
D: .
V: TRBV29-1
CDR3: CSVPTKDFNYGYTF
DNA: TGCAGCGTCCCCACCAAAGACTTTAACTATGGCTACACCTTC

size: .
J: TRBJ1-1
D: .
V: TRBV7-9
CDR3: CASSLGASFVGTEAFF
DNA: TGTGCCAGCAGCCTTGGGGCCAGCTTCGTTGGCACTGAAGCTTTCTTT

size: .
J: TRBJ1-4
D: TRBD1
V: TRBV2
CDR3: CASSLGQGRTNEKLFF
DNA: TGTGCCAGCAGCCTCGGACAGGGACGAACTAATGAAAAACTGTTTTTT

size: few
J: TRBJ2-7
D: TRBD1
V: TRBV5-4
CDR3: CASSRDRVGNEQYF
DNA: TGTGCCAGCAGCCGCGACAGGGTCGGCAACGAGCAGTACTTC

size: .
J: TRBJ1-1
D: .
V: TRBV6-1
CDR3: CASSELVEAFF
DNA: TGTGCCAGCAGTGAGTTAGTGGAAGCTTTCTTT

size: .
J: TRBJ1-1
D: .
V: TRBV4-1
CDR3: CASSQRTKAFF
DNA: TGCGCCAGCAGCCAAAGAACTAAAGCTTTCTTT

size: .
J: TRBJ2-3
D: .
V: TRBV5-1
CDR3: CASSRLTDTQYF
DNA: TGCGCCAGCAGCCGGCTCACAGATACGCAGTATTTT

size: .
J: TRBJ2-5
D: .
V: TRBV28
CDR3: CASSFGGTGKTQYF
DNA: TGTGCCAGCAGTTTCGGGGGAACAGGAAAGACCCAGTACTTC

size: .
J: TRBJ2-3
D: .
V: TRBV5-1
CDR3: CASSPFSGPRTDTQYF
DNA: TGCGCCAGCAGCCCCTTCTCGGGACCCCGCACAGATACGCAGTATTTT

size: .
J: TRBJ2-2
D: .
V: TRBV30
CDR3: CAWSVSQGLTGELFF
DNA: TGTGCCTGGAGTGTATCCCAGGGTCTGACCGGGGAGCTGTTTTTT

size: .
J: TRBJ1-5
D: .
V: TRBV6-1
CDR3: CASSEGGINQPQHF
DNA: TGTGCCAGCAGTGAAGGGGGAATTAATCAGCCCCAGCATTTT

size: .
J: TRBJ1-2
D: .
V: TRBV19
CDR3: CASSIVAADYGYTF
DNA: TGTGCCAGTAGTATTGTGGCCGCGGACTATGGCTACACCTTC

size: .
J: TRBJ1-6
D: .
V: TRBV28
CDR3: CASSRAYNSPLHF
DNA: TGTGCCAGCAGTCGGGCTTATAATTCACCCCTCCACTTT

size: .
J: TRBJ1-1
D: .
V: TRBV29-1
CDR3: CSVPGKRTLVNTEAFF
DNA: TGCAGCGTCCCAGGAAAACGGACTCTGGTGAACACTGAAGCTTTCTTT

size: .
J: TRBJ1-3
D: .
V: TRBV19
CDR3: CASSPRTVGNTIYF
DNA: TGTGCCAGTAGTCCCAGGACAGTTGGAAACACCATATATTTT

size: .
J: TRBJ1-6
D: TRBD1
V: TRBV6-5
CDR3: CASSSEWTGSPLHF
DNA: TGTGCCAGCAGTTCCGAATGGACAGGTTCACCCCTCCACTTT

size: .
J: TRBJ2-3
D: .
V: TRBV9
CDR3: CASSRTDTQYF
DNA: TGTGCCAGCAGCCGGACAGATACGCAGTATTTT

size: once
J: TRBJ2-2
D: .
V: TRBV27
CDR3: CASSSRGSGTGELFF
DNA: TGTGCCAGCAGTTCGAGAGGGAGTGGTACCGGGGAGCTGTTTTTT

size: .
J: TRBJ1-3
D: .
V: TRBV7-2
CDR3: CASSRQSGSQGNTIYF
DNA: TGTGCCAGCAGCCGCCAATCGGGCTCTCAAGGAAACACCATATATTTT

size: .
J: TRBJ1-1
D: .
V: TRBV5-1
CDR3: CASSLEGGNTEAFF
DNA: TGCGCCAGCAGCTTGGAGGGAGGGAACACTGAAGCTTTCTTT

size: .
J: TRBJ1-1
D: TRBD1
V: TRBV5-1
CDR3: CASRRGQATEAFF
DNA: TGCGCCAGCAGGCGTGGACAGGCGACTGAAGCTTTCTTT

size: .
J: TRBJ1-6
D: .
V: TRBV6-6
CDR3: CASSPTPNSPLHF
DNA: TGTGCCAGCAGTCCCACTCCTAATTCACCCCTCCACTTT

size: .
J: TRBJ1-6
D: .
V: TRBV30
CDR3: CAWSVLKGAYNSPLHF
DNA: TGTGCCTGGAGTGTATTAAAGGGGGCCTATAATTCACCCCTCCACTTT

size: .
J: TRBJ1-4
D: TRBD1
V: TRBV4-1
CDR3: CASSQAQGDEKLFF
DNA: TGCGCCAGCAGCCAAGCACAGGGGGATGAAAAACTGTTTTTT

size: .
J: TRBJ1-6
D: .
V: TRBV2
CDR3: CASSDSGQGLGSPLHF
DNA: TGTGCCAGCAGTGATTCAGGGCAGGGACTCGGTTCACCCCTCCACTTT

size: .
J: TRBJ1-5
D: .
V: TRBV15
CDR3: CATSREAGNQPQHF
DNA: TGTGCCACCAGCAGAGAGGCAGGGAATCAGCCCCAGCATTTT

size: .
J: TRBJ2-7
D: .
V: TRBV20-1
CDR3: CSASSGGVYEQYF
DNA: TGCAGTGCTAGTTCGGGGGGCGTATACGAGCAGTACTTC

size: .
J: TRBJ2-5
D: TRBD1
V: TRBV6-5
CDR3: CASSWGTGRETQYF
DNA: TGTGCCAGCAGTTGGGGGACAGGCCGAGAGACCCAGTACTTC

size: .
J: TRBJ1-6
D: .
V: TRBV28
CDR3: CASTLRPPGDSPLHF
DNA: TGTGCCAGCACCTTAAGGCCCCCTGGGGACTCACCCCTCCACTTT

size: .
J: TRBJ2-4
D: .
V: TRBV28
CDR3: CASSLYREAKNIQYF
DNA: TGTGCCAGCAGTTTATACAGGGAGGCGAAAAACATTCAGTACTTC

size: .
J: TRBJ1-6
D: .
V: TRBV7-9
CDR3: CASSLGGNLYSPLHF
DNA: TGTGCCAGCAGCTTAGGAGGGAATCTTTATTCACCCCTCCACTTT

size: few
J: TRBJ1-2
D: TRBD1
V: TRBV24-1
CDR3: CATSDSGQGANYGYTF
DNA: TGTGCCACCAGTGATTCCGGACAGGGAGCTAACTATGGCTACACCTTC

size: .
J: TRBJ2-2
D: .
V: TRBV30
CDR3: CAWSTDRHTGELFF
DNA: TGTGCCTGGAGCACGGACAGACACACCGGGGAGCTGTTTTTT

size: .
J: TRBJ1-2
D: .
V: TRBV28
CDR3: CASSSGSQGYTF
DNA: TGTGCCAGCAGTTCGGGGAGTCAGGGCTACACCTTC

size: .
J: TRBJ1-3
D: .
V: TRBV6-1
CDR3: CASSDRGQGGNTIYF
DNA: TGTGCCAGCAGTGACCGCGGTCAGGGTGGAAACACCATATATTTT

size: .
J: TRBJ2-7
D: TRBD1
V: TRBV5-6
CDR3: CASSLGDRAEQYF
DNA: TGTGCCAGCAGCTTGGGGGACAGGGCCGAGCAGTACTTC

size: once
J: TRBJ1-2
D: .
V: TRBV12-3/TRBV12-4
CDR3: CASSYHGYTF
DNA: TGTGCCAGCAGTTACCATGGCTACACCTTC

size: .
J: TRBJ2-7
D: TRBD1
V: TRBV7-6
CDR3: CASSTTTGDISLYEQYF
DNA: TGTGCCAGCAGCACGACGACAGGGGACATCTCCCTCTACGAGCAGTACTTC